The sequence of this TCR beta chain was determined in a study of CD8 T cells in ankylosing spondylitis. Overall study findings and caveats: In reactive arthritis synovial fluid and blood, some motif variants had been reported before. Reports say disease-linked clones showed up significantly more in matched ankylosing spondylitis synovial fluid. About 8 highly homologous variants made up a TCR beta motif that seemed to typify ankylosing spondylitis blood.

Turning to this clonotype: Its antigen is currently unknown.

TCRdb reprocessed the 5' RACE reads with MiXCR, giving one entry per CDR3 protein. The data hold about 390,000 distinct CDR3 sequences, with 20% to 25% observed a single time. This CDR3 contains 16 residues. Trimming at V came to 4 bases and at J to 0 bases, leaving 6 bases not matched to a gene. The germline gives CDR1 MNHNS, CDR2 SASEGT. Sequencing input: blood, either unsorted or a sorted T cell fraction (not recorded which). The chain uses TRBV6-1 and TRBJ1-3; 7 bases map to TRBD1. This clonotype originated in a male donor with ankylosing spondylitis. Written as DNA, the CDR3 is TGTGCCAGCAGTGCCAGGGGACAGCCCTCTGGAAACACCATATATTTT. Protein product: CASSARGQPSGNTIYF.